The entry below describes one T cell receptor beta chain. These data belong to a study of cytomegalovirus exposure and HLA in healthy donors. There are 12 residues in the CDR3. Germline-derived CDR1 and CDR2 are SNHLY and FYNNEI. V lost 6 bases and J 7 bases, leaving 12 bases between the germline ends. A multiplex PCR was run with 60 Vbeta primers and 13 Jbeta primers. Sequencing used immunoSEQ multiplex PCR; TCRdb keeps in-frame clones, though not all of them. The repertoire has 150,000 or so clones, approximately 81% of them found once; the top ten carry 1% to 1.5%. The chain uses TRBV2 and TRBJ1-2; maybe TRBD1 (5 bases). The source of this sequence is a man aged 50-60 years in good health and CMV-seropositive. What was sequenced was PBMCs. For the CDR3, the DNA is TGTGCCAGCAGGGACCAAAGGGGTGGCTACACCTTC. Residues: CASRDQRGGYTF.